These 5 T cell receptor beta chains were all obtained from the same sample, sequenced in a study of shared clonotypes between healthy human individuals. Libraries were prepared by immunoSEQ multiplex PCR; TCRdb keeps only in-frame clonotypes and omits some of them. Of some 380,000 clones listed, 96% are singletons. The sequencing sample was made of memory CD8+ T cells sorted from blood. Subset meaning: CD45RO+ cells pooled with CCR7-negative TemRA cells. The receptors derive from a man under 40 in good health.

The chain employs TRBV28 and TRBJ1-2; TRBD1 agrees at 8 bases. Germline-derived CDR1 and CDR2 are MDHEN and SYDVKM. V lost 6 bases to trimming and J lost 4 bases; unmatched junction nucleotides: 4. The CDR3 is made up of 13 amino acids. CDR3 nucleotide sequence: TGTGCCAGCAGCCGGGACAGGAGCTATGGCTACACCTTC. It codes for CASSRDRSYGYTF.

This chain joins TRBV11-1 and TRBJ2-3, with a tentative D call TRBD2 (5 bases). CDR3 length equals 17 residues. Germline CDR1 reads SGHAT; CDR2 reads FQDESV (reference sequence). The V gene lost 0 bases and the J gene lost 2 bases, with 15 bases spanning the gap. The CDR3 sequence: CASSLAYHKRITDTQYF. DNA of the CDR3: TGTGCCAGCAGCTTAGCCTACCACAAGCGGATCACAGATACGCAGTATTTT.

V and J are TRBV5-8 and TRBJ1-2, with 11 bases identical to TRBD1. The CDR3 extends over 16 amino acids. Per the germline V gene, CDR1 is SGHTS and CDR2 is YDEGEE. V lost 0 bases and J lost 3; bases outside the gene matches: 4. In nucleotides, the CDR3 is TGTGCCAGCAGCTTGGGGACAGGGGGCAGGTACTATGGCTACACCTTC. Protein: CASSLGTGGRYYGYTF.

V and J are TRBV7-9 and TRBJ2-3; 9 nucleotides agree with TRBD2. The CDR3 is 16 amino acids. Per the germline V gene, CDR1 is SEHNR and CDR2 is FQNEAQ (reference sequence). V lost 3 bases to trimming and J lost 8 bases; unmatched junction nucleotides: 12. The DNA of the CDR3 is TGTGCCAGCAGCTTTGGACTAGCGAAAAGCCTGGCTACGCAGTATTTT. Its translation is CASSFGLAKSLATQYF.

The chain links TRBV5-6 to TRBJ2-6; D unclear. In germline, CDR1 is SGHDT, CDR2 YYEEEE. This CDR3 region has 14 residues. Trimming pared 1 base from V and 3 bases from J, leaving 5 bases between. DNA for the CDR3: TGTGCCAGCAGCTTGCGATTTGGGGCCAACGTCCTGACTTTC. It yields the protein CASSLRFGANVLTF.